These 24 T cell receptor beta chains originate from one sample sequenced in a study of identical twins. In TCRdb, the 5' RACE reads were re-called with MiXCR into one record per CDR3 protein. The repertoire holds roughly 690,000 distinct CDR3 sequences, roughly 20% seen once, with 4.3% in the top ten. The same sample was also studied in work on T cells expressing NK-cell markers.

Sequencing was performed on PBMCs. The receptors here all came from a woman younger than 30 in good health.

The chain carries TRBV20-1 and TRBJ2-1; no clear D. Per germline, CDR1 DFQATT and CDR2 SNEGSKA (reference sequence). The CDR3 sequence is 14 residues long. The germline V and J ends were trimmed by 6 bases and 6 bases, with 18 bases remaining between them. The chain's CDR3 is CSAPRSRGPNEQFF. The CDR3 region has the DNA TGCAGTGCCCCCCGGTCCCGTGGACCCAATGAGCAGTTCTTC.

The J gene is TRBJ1-1, the V gene TRBV2, with D possibly matching TRBD1 (6 bases). CDR3 length equals 12 residues. Germline V lookup: CDR1 SNHLY, CDR2 FYNNEI. Trimming shortened V by 8 bases and J by 11 bases, and 18 bases separated the two germline ends. This CDR3 is CASSRQDGGAFF. In DNA form, the CDR3 reads TGTGCCAGCTCTAGACAGGACGGGGGCGCTTTCTTT.

This clonotype was picked up a small number of times. This sequence joins TRBV10-3 and TRBJ1-1; D is undetermined. This CDR3 is 12 amino acids long. With 6 bases removed from V and 3 bases from J, the gap between germline ends came to 8 bases. The germline gives CDR1 ENHRY, CDR2 SYGVKD. The CDR3 DNA sequence: TGTGCCATCAGGGAGAGGGACACTGAAGCTTTCTTT. Encoded protein: CAIRERDTEAFF.

V is TRBV12-3 or TRBV12-4 and J is TRBJ2-1; D call uncertain. V shed 6 bases and J shed 2 bases, with 8 bases lying between them. The CDR3 is 13 amino acids. Written as DNA, the CDR3 is TGTGCCAGCAGGGACCCCACCTACAATGAGCAGTTCTTC. This encodes CASRDPTYNEQFF.

This chain joins TRBV5-5 and TRBJ2-5; 7 positions agree with TRBD2. Germline V lookup: CDR1 SGHKS, CDR2 YYEKEE (reference sequence). This CDR3 has 15 amino acids. Germline trimming cut 0 bases from V and 4 bases from J; bases unmatched to any gene: 6. The CDR3 spells CASSLGAGELETQYF. The DNA of the CDR3 is TGTGCCAGCAGCTTGGGGGCGGGGGAGTTAGAGACCCAGTACTTC.

Ten or more counts support this clonotype. The rearrangement links TRBV10-3 to TRBJ2-3, with D unclear. CDR1 is ENHRY, CDR2 SYGVKD, per germline. The CDR3 totals 11 residues. Trimming cost V 6 bases and J 4 bases, with 5 bases left between them. This CDR3 reads CAIRTSDTQYF. The CDR3 nucleotides are TGTGCCATCAGGACCTCAGATACGCAGTATTTT.

This chain uses TRBV3-1 with TRBJ2-7; 7 bases are shared with TRBD2. Germline V gene data show CDR1 as LGHDT and CDR2 as YNNKEL (reference sequence). The CDR3 has 13 residues. The V segment lost 4 bases and the J segment 5 bases; nucleotides outside the gene matches: 5. The CDR3 sequence is CASSRGGGDEQYF. Here the CDR3 DNA reads TGTGCCAGCAGCCGCGGGGGAGGGGACGAGCAGTACTTC.

The chain has TRBV29-1 and TRBJ2-7; D tentatively reads TRBD1 or TRBD2 (6 bases each). The germline CDR1 and CDR2 sequences are SQVTM and ANQGSEA. Trimming took 1 base from V and 2 from J, leaving 12 bases between them. This CDR3 contains 14 residues. CDR3 coding DNA: TGCAGCGTTGAAGGGGGGGCGGAGACCTACGAGCAGTACTTC. Residues: CSVEGGAETYEQYF.

This clonotype has a handful of counts. The V call is TRBV11-3, the J call TRBJ2-7; either TRBD1 or TRBD2 may supply D (6 bases each). V was pared by 2 bases and J by 0 bases, with 14 bases between. The CDR3 has 16 amino acids. Germline CDR1 reads SGHNT; CDR2 reads YENEEA. The CDR3 region is CASSLYRGDNSYEQYF. In DNA form, the CDR3 reads TGTGCCAGCAGCTTATATCGCGGGGACAACTCCTACGAGCAGTACTTC.

CDR3 in amino acids: CASSVDWNNEQFF. The CDR3 DNA is TGTGCCAGCAGCGTAGACTGGAACAATGAGCAGTTCTTC. J is TRBJ2-1 and V is TRBV9; D uncertain. The germline CDR1 and CDR2 sequences are SGDLS and YYNGEE. V was trimmed by 0 bases and J by 5 bases, leaving 6 bases between them. The CDR3 extends over 13 amino acids.

The J gene is TRBJ2-7, the V gene TRBV5-1; D may correspond to TRBD1 or TRBD2 (5 bases each). This CDR3 has 12 residues. V was shortened by 7 bases and J by 7 bases, with 15 bases between the two germline ends. The germline CDR1 and CDR2 sequences are SGHRS and YFSETQ. CDR3 nucleotides: TGCGCCAGCTCCCGTAGGGACGGAGAGCAGTACTTC. Translation: CASSRRDGEQYF. The full variable domain, rest sourced from reference TRBV5-1 and TRBJ2-7, is KAGVTQTPRYLIKTRGQQVTLSCSPISGHRSVSWYQQTPGQGLQFLFEYFSETQRNKGNFPGRFSGRQFSNSRSEMNVSTLELGDSALYLCASSRRDGEQYFGPGTRLTVT.

This sequence joins TRBV6-1 and TRBJ2-7, with 8 bases identical to TRBD2. The CDR3 spans 16 residues. V lost 8 bases to trimming and J lost 0 bases; unmatched junction nucleotides: 12. Germline V gene data show CDR1 as MNHNS and CDR2 as SASEGT. CDR3 in DNA: TGTGCCAGCGTAGCGAGGAGTAGCGGGGCCTCCTACGAGCAGTACTTC. Its translation: CASVARSSGASYEQYF.

This clonotype was recorded at least ten times. CDR3 sequence reads: CASSFFTDLNQPQHF. Written as DNA, the CDR3 is TGTGCCAGCAGTTTTTTCACGGATCTGAATCAGCCCCAGCATTTT. V is TRBV12-3 or TRBV12-4 and J is TRBJ1-5; no clear D. The V end lost 3 bases, the J end lost 4 bases, and 13 bases lay between the germline ends. The CDR3 has 15 residues.

J is TRBJ2-1 and V is TRBV9; D is uncertain. This CDR3 has 13 residues. V was cut by 4 bases and J by 5 bases, with 10 bases left in between. Germline V gives CDR1 SGDLS, CDR2 YYNGEE. CDR3 residues: CASSSGDHNEQFF. Here the CDR3 DNA reads TGTGCCAGCAGCTCGGGCGACCACAATGAGCAGTTCTTC.

There are a few counts of this clonotype. The J gene is TRBJ2-1, the V gene TRBV27; no clear D gene. V gave up 5 bases and J gave up 8 bases, with 13 bases separating them. From germline, CDR1 is MNHEY and CDR2 SMNVEV (reference sequence). There are 13 residues in the CDR3. The CDR3 region has the DNA TGTGCCAGCAGTCCCATCGGTAGGGATGAGCAGTTCTTC. Amino acids: CASSPIGRDEQFF.

This clonotype was counted at least ten times. This chain links TRBV20-1 with TRBJ1-2, with TRBD1 as a possible D gene (6 bases). The germline V gene has CDR1 DFQATT and CDR2 SNEGSKA (reference sequence). The V and J ends lost 6 bases and 4 bases respectively, with 12 bases between them. The CDR3 has 12 amino acids. Here the CDR3 DNA reads TGCAGTGCAACCTTGGACAGCTATGGCTACACCTTC. Amino acid sequence: CSATLDSYGYTF.

J is TRBJ2-2 and V is TRBV12-3 or TRBV12-4, with TRBD1 identical over 9 bases. The junction had 12 bases not matched to a gene; V was cut back by 6 bases and J by 7 bases. The CDR3 has 16 amino acids. The CDR3 here is CASRTPGQGVIGELFF. Written as DNA, the CDR3 is TGTGCCAGCAGGACTCCGGGACAGGGAGTTATCGGGGAGCTGTTTTTT.

This clonotype was detected a few times. The chain couples TRBV10-3 to TRBJ1-1; the D gene is possibly TRBD1 (5 bases). CDR3 size: 16 residues. Trimming removed 0 bases from V and 2 bases from J, with 13 bases in between. Germline CDR1 ENHRY, CDR2 SYGVKD. CDR3 region: CAISESFGGSNTEAFF. CDR3 sequence (DNA): TGTGCCATCAGTGAGTCATTTGGGGGGTCCAACACTGAAGCTTTCTTT.

Note on this clonotype: A much larger clone lies a single base off, so this may be a read error. V and J are TRBV20-1 and TRBJ2-5; D is perhaps TRBD2 (5 bases). Germline loops: CDR1 DFQATT, CDR2 SNEGSKA (reference sequence). This CDR3 spans 12 amino acids. Trimming shortened V by 1 base and J by 3 bases, and 6 bases separated the two germline ends. The CDR3 reads CSARVGEETQYF. The CDR3 nucleotides read TGCAGTGCTAGAGTCGGGGAAGAGACCCAGTACTTC.

The rearrangement joins TRBV10-3 to TRBJ1-1; TRBD1 might be the D (5 bases). The CDR3 contains 12 residues. Trimming pared 11 bases from V and 1 base from J, leaving 11 bases between. Germline assignment: CDR1 ENHRY and CDR2 SYGVKD. CDR3 sequence reads: CALGGENTEAFF. CDR3 nucleotides: TGTGCCCTTGGGGGGGAGAACACTGAAGCTTTCTTT.

In its sample, this clonotype was seen a few times. This chain connects TRBV10-3 to TRBJ2-1; D call uncertain. Trimming took 3 bases from V and 0 from J, leaving 12 bases between them. The germline V gene has CDR1 ENHRY and CDR2 SYGVKD. CDR3 length: 16 amino acids. CDR3 coding DNA: TGTGCCATCAGTGATCTCGGATCAAACTCCTACAATGAGCAGTTCTTC. This translates into CAISDLGSNSYNEQFF.

This clonotype was seen a handful of times. This sequence joins TRBV20-1 and TRBJ1-3, with D unclear. The CDR3 covers 14 residues. V was clipped by 0 bases and J by 1 base, with 7 bases between them. Germline V gene lookup returns CDR1 DFQATT and CDR2 SNEGSKA (reference sequence). The CDR3 DNA follows: TGCAGTGCTAGAGATGAAAGATCTGGAAACACCATATATTTT. Its protein is CSARDERSGNTIYF.

The rearrangement joins TRBV7-9 to TRBJ2-3; TRBD1 aligns across 9 bases. The CDR3 is 15 amino acids. J was trimmed by 5 bases and V by 3 bases; bases with no gene match: 6. Per germline, CDR1 SEHNR and CDR2 FQNEAQ (reference sequence). CDR3 coding DNA: TGTGCCAGCAGCTTTATACAGGGGGCTAGAGATACGCAGTATTTT. Its translation is CASSFIQGARDTQYF.

The genes are TRBV11-2 and TRBJ2-7; no clear D. V lost 5 bases to trimming and J lost 3 bases, with 17 bases between them. The CDR3 contains 15 residues. Germline CDR1 and CDR2: SGHAT and FQNNGV. The CDR3 region has the DNA TGTGCCAGCAGCCCAGCCGCGACTCCTCTCTACGAGCAGTACTTC. Residues: CASSPAATPLYEQYF.